This TCR beta chain was observed in a study of blood T cell repertoires in COVID-19. Whole-study context: Sources were T cells, B-cell-depleted T cells, or PBMCs; the material itself was cDNA or gDNA.

CDR3 size: 13 residues. The germline CDR1 and CDR2 sequences are SGHRS and YFSETQ. V lost 4 bases, J lost 1 base, and 8 bases lay in between. Per the original data handling: By means of reference gene primer amplification, nucleated cell counts were estimated. Produced via immunoSEQ multiplex PCR; TCRdb's table is partial and in-frame only. V, J and clone size are those of that table, while D and trimming were read from the DNA. The sample lists 150,000 to 200,000 clones, around 93% occurring once. During active infection, Seattle patients enrolled and were then monitored through disease. The chain links TRBV5-1 to TRBJ1-1, with D maybe TRBD1 (6 bases). Source material: peripheral blood. This TCR was recovered from a man aged 30 to 39 with COVID-19, enrolled during active disease. The CDR3 sequence is CASSGQKNTEAFF. Here the CDR3 DNA reads TGCGCCAGCAGCGGACAGAAGAACACTGAAGCTTTCTTT.